The T cell receptor beta chain described here comes from a study of spatial heterogeneity in lung cancer. Study-level information: The library had UMIs, and each TCR and UMI pair averaged more than ten raw reads.

The CDR3 covers 11 residues. Sample time point: sample taken at primary tumor resection. Whole RNA, isolated from tumor, nontumor lung or frozen PBMC, was sequenced without prior sorting. Donors were over 70 untreated early-stage non-small cell lung cancer patients. TCRdb reprocessed the 5' RACE reads with MiXCR, giving one entry per CDR3 protein. The sample carries fewer than 15,000 distinct CDR3 sequences, about 3.9% recorded once. On this clonotype: One junction end disagrees with the germline gene, perhaps due to a read error. This beta chain slipped into a library made for alpha chains as a stray read, so its size is not meaningful.

The gene calls are TRBV12-3 or TRBV12-4 and TRBJ1-2; D gene uncertain. This specimen was PBMCs, taken at surgery. The receptor was isolated from a male donor with early-stage non-small cell lung cancer. CDR3 loop: CASSRNDGYTF. The DNA for the CDR3 is TGTGCCAGCAGCCGTAACGATGGCTACACCTTC.